The T cell receptor (beta chain) described here comes from a study of cytomegalovirus exposure and HLA in healthy donors. Study as a whole: Earlier findings included approximately 120 million unique TCR beta sequences obtained from about 179 million T cells. Ancestry clustering placed around four fifths of roughly 410 genotyped donors in the Caucasian-associated cluster. Points from the study as a whole: Reportedly, a later analysis found an Asian-associated ancestry cluster had fewer N-insertions than the roughly 700-donor mean.

Comments on this clone: Its antigen is as yet unknown.

It was with 60 Vbeta and 13 Jbeta primers that the PCR ran. Clones were read by immunoSEQ multiplex PCR, and TCRdb kept only the in-frame ones, dropping some. The sample comprises approximately 170,000 clones, around 78% of which are singletons, and 6.5% to 8.5% rests with the top ten. The sample was PBMCs. The receptor's source is a woman between 40 and 55 years old in good health and CMV-seropositive.

The CDR3 reads CASSQNRGQNTEAFF. CDR3 sequence (DNA): TGTGCCAGCAGCCAGAACAGGGGGCAGAACACTGAAGCTTTCTTT. This chain links TRBV11-3 with TRBJ1-1, with TRBD1 identical over 9 bases. V lost 5 bases, J lost 1 base, and 5 bases stayed unmatched. Germline loops: CDR1 SGHNT, CDR2 YENEEA. The CDR3 covers 15 residues.